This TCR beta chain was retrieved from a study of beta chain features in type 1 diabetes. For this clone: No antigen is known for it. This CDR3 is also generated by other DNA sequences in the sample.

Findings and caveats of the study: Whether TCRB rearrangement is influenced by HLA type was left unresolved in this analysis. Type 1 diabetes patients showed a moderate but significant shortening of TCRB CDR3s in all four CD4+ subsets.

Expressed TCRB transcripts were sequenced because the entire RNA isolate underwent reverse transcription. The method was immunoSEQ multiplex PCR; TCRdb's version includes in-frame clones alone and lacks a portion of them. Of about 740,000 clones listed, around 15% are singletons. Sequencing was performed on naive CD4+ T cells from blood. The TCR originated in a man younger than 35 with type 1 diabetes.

The CDR3 coding sequence is TGTGCCAGCAGCCCGGACAGAAACTATGGCTACACCTTC. Translated, it gives CASSPDRNYGYTF. This rearrangement joins TRBV5-6 to TRBJ1-2, with D perhaps TRBD1 (6 bases). Germline CDR1 is SGHDT and CDR2 is YYEEEE. V was trimmed by 4 bases and J by 2 bases, leaving 9 bases between them. The length of the CDR3 is 13 residues.